This T cell receptor (beta chain) was recovered during a study of Ad26.COV2.S vaccination and SARS-CoV-2 variants. Treatment noted: some 19 received Ad26.COV2.S at low or high dose, single or two shots; 5 received placebo; per-sample allocation not given. Following the first vaccine or placebo injection, samples were taken on day 63. Vaccination employed an Ad26 vector expressing the Wuhan-strain SARS-CoV-2 spike. This CDR3 spans 14 amino acids. V trimming: 1 base; J trimming: 7 bases; junction bases outside the gene matches: 5. Per germline, CDR1 SGHAT and CDR2 FQNNGV. The repertoire was sequenced with immunoSEQ multiplex PCR; TCRdb's copy has only in-frame clones and lacks some. This table has over 450,000 clones, 70% to 90% appearing once.

The chain carries TRBV11-2 and TRBJ1-1; TRBD1 aligns across 8 bases. The sequencing here drew on peripheral blood, taken in a trial of Ad26.COV2.S vaccine versus placebo. This sequence was found in a person between 18 and 65 years old who received the Ad26.COV2.S COVID-19 vaccine or a placebo. The CDR3 sequence is CASSLGGQGNEAFF. The CDR3, as DNA: TGTGCCAGCAGCTTAGGAGGACAGGGCAATGAAGCTTTCTTT. The whole variable domain, filled in from reference TRBV11-2 and TRBJ1-1, reads EAGVAQSPRYKIIEKRQSVAFWCNPISGHATLYWYQQILGQGPKLLIQFQNNGVVDDSQLPKDRFSAERLKGVDSTLKIQPAKLEDSAVYLCASSLGGQGNEAFFGQGTRLTVV.